This T cell receptor beta chain was sequenced in a study of tumor-infiltrating lymphocytes in primary liver carcinoma. As for the study in general: Maximum tumor diameters ranged from roughly 4 to 11 cm, stage T1-T3 N0M0.

CDR3 size: 14 residues. CDR1 and CDR2 from the germline V gene are SGHAT and FQNNGV. The roughly 19-32 mg bulk tissue piece was not sorted before simultaneous RNA and DNA extraction. To note about this clonotype: One end of the junction is discordant with germline, which a read error may explain.

Constant-region priming of roughly 500 ng total RNA yielded TCR beta cDNA. Three rounds of nested multiplex PCR with slightly modified ARM-PCR produced TCR beta libraries. Primers for the first two PCR rounds were TRBV1-TRBV30 forward primers and a C-beta reverse primer (around 10 cycles per round). TCRdb analysed the multiplex PCR reads with MiXCR anew, one entry per CDR3 protein. This table has approximately 110,000 distinct CDR3 sequences, 55% to 65% appearing once. This chain connects TRBV11-2 to TRBJ2-5; a possible D gene is TRBD1 (6 bases). Source material: liver tumor tissue from sampling region 1. As for subset: tumor region T1, superior pole. The receptor was isolated from a woman between 55 and 75 years old with primary liver carcinoma and hepatitis B virus infection. CDR3 nucleotides: TGTGCCAGCAGCGCCACCCGGACAGTAGAGACCCACTACTTC. Translated: CASSATRTVETHYF. Full variable domain (outside the CDR3, taken from reference TRBV11-2 and TRBJ2-5): EAGVAQSPRYKIIEKRQSVAFWCNPISGHATLYWYQQILGQGPKLLIQFQNNGVVDDSQLPKDRFSAERLKGVDSTLKIQPAKLEDSAVYLCASSATRTVETHYFGPGTRLLVL.